These 23 T cell receptor beta chains share one sample of origin, sequenced in a study of CD8+CD57+ T cells in acquired aplastic anemia. Profiles of TCR beta VDJ and CDR3 were generated from a genomic DNA template. One entry per CDR3 protein results from TCRdb running MiXCR on the reads. The table includes roughly 190,000 distinct CDR3 sequences, roughly half detected once. The sequenced material came from sorted CD4+, CD8+, or CD8+CD57+ T cells (not recorded which) from PBMCs. These receptors were taken from a human donor in good health, serving as a control.

This chain joins TRBV2 and TRBJ1-1; 9 positions agree with TRBD1. The CDR3 is 16 amino acids. Germline V lookup: CDR1 SNHLY, CDR2 FYNNEI. Trimming cost V 6 bases and J 1 base; bases outside gene matches: 9. The CDR3 DNA sequence: TGTGCCAGCAGGCCACAGGGGGCGTCGGGGAACACTGAAGCTTTCTTT. Its translation: CASRPQGASGNTEAFF.

Ten or more counts support this clonotype. V gene TRBV19 combines with J gene TRBJ2-3; 8 bases map to TRBD1. Unmatched junction bases numbered 11, after V lost 5 bases and J lost 1 base. The germline CDR1 and CDR2 sequences are LNHDA and SQIVND (reference sequence). CDR3 size: 17 residues. The CDR3 here is CASSLLGTGRGTDTQYF. The CDR3 nucleotides read TGTGCCAGTAGTCTCCTCGGGACAGGTCGAGGCACAGATACGCAGTATTTT.

This clonotype was seen once. A single base separates this from a much larger clone, so it may be a read error. The chain recombines TRBV6-1 with TRBJ2-7; the match to TRBD2 covers 7 bases. V trimming: 4 bases; J trimming: 0 bases; junction bases outside the gene matches: 6. Per germline, CDR1 MNHNS and CDR2 SASEGT. This CDR3 is 15 amino acids long. CDR3 DNA sequence: TGTGCCAGCAGTGGCCGGGGAGGGAGCTCCTACGAGCAGTACTTC. Encoded protein: CASSGRGGSSYEQYF.

The V call is TRBV14, the J call TRBJ1-1, with a weak D call TRBD1 (5 bases). The CDR3 extends over 12 amino acids. CDR1 and CDR2 from the germline V gene are SGHDN and FVKESK. V gave up 4 bases and J gave up 10 bases, with 13 bases separating them. The CDR3 region is CASSPYPGGAFF. The CDR3 DNA follows: TGTGCCAGCAGCCCTTACCCGGGGGGAGCTTTCTTT.

About this clonotype itself: The junction differs from germline at one of its ends, possibly a read error. J is TRBJ1-3 and V is TRBV10-3; unclear D gene. The CDR3 runs 16 residues. CDR1 is ENHRY and CDR2 is SYGVKD in the germline V gene. CDR3 DNA sequence: TGTGCCACCAGTGATAGGAGACCGAACTCTGGAAACACCATATATTTT. Translating gives CATSDRRPNSGNTIYF.

CDR3: CASSLVPGTIGDYTF. The CDR3 DNA is TGTGCCAGCAGCTTGGTTCCCGGGACAATCGGCGACTACACCTTC. The chain links TRBV5-8 to TRBJ1-2; D perhaps matches TRBD1 (6 bases). The CDR3 runs to 15 residues. CDR1 is SGHTS and CDR2 is YDEGEE in the germline V gene. With 0 bases removed from V and 10 bases from J, the gap between germline ends came to 19 bases. The full variable domain, its missing parts supplied by reference TRBV5-8 and TRBJ1-2, is EAGVTQSPTHLIKTRGQQATLRCSPISGHTSVYWYQQALGLGLQFLLWYDEGEERNRGNFPPRFSGRQFPNYSSELNVNALELEDSALYLCASSLVPGTIGDYTFGSGTRLTVV.

The chain combines TRBV2 with TRBJ2-7, with TRBD1 identical over 7 bases. This CDR3 is 13 amino acids long. V lost 2 bases to trimming and J lost 6 bases; unmatched junction nucleotides: 4. Germline V gene data show CDR1 as SNHLY and CDR2 as FYNNEI. The CDR3 loop reads CASSERAGGEQYF. The CDR3 region has the DNA TGTGCCAGCAGTGAAAGGGCAGGGGGCGAGCAGTACTTC.

The rearrangement joins TRBV7-2 to TRBJ2-3; D possibly corresponds to TRBD2 (6 bases). V lost 1 base and J lost 3, with 11 bases in between. CDR3 length equals 15 residues. CDR1 SGHTA and CDR2 FQGNSA come from the germline V gene. The CDR3 here is CASSLGRLVTDTQYF. The CDR3 region has the DNA TGTGCCAGCAGCTTAGGGAGACTAGTAACAGATACGCAGTATTTT.

V and J are TRBV12-3 or TRBV12-4 and TRBJ1-5; 7 positions match TRBD1. The V segment lost 3 bases and the J segment 4 bases; nucleotides outside the gene matches: 9. The CDR3 sequence is 16 residues long. The CDR3 DNA sequence: TGTGCCAGCAGTTTCGAAGGAAACAGGGGAAATCAGCCCCAGCATTTT. It encodes CASSFEGNRGNQPQHF.

This clonotype was counted ten times or more. The chain uses TRBV7-8 and TRBJ2-5; D unclear. Per germline, CDR1 SGHVS and CDR2 FQNEAQ. The V gene lost 3 bases and the J gene lost 0 bases, with 5 bases spanning the gap. CDR3 length: 13 amino acids. The CDR3 DNA is TGTGCCAGCAGCTTCGCGTACCAAGAGACCCAGTACTTC. Translated: CASSFAYQETQYF.

This clonotype was detected ten times or more. This sequence joins TRBV4-3 and TRBJ1-6; weak D call: TRBD1 (6 bases). This CDR3 has 15 amino acids. V was pared by 5 bases and J by 6 bases, with 14 bases between. Germline V lookup: CDR1 LGHNA, CDR2 YSLEER. This CDR3 reads CASSSDRFLNSPLHF. The CDR3 region has the DNA TGCGCCAGCAGCTCCGACAGGTTCCTTAATTCACCCCTCCACTTT.

This clonotype came up a few times. A read error may account for a junction end that differs from germline. V and J are TRBV7-2 and TRBJ1-1; no firm D call. This CDR3 contains 13 residues. CDR1 SGHTA and CDR2 FQGNSA come from the germline V gene. CDR3 bases: TGCGCCACCAGTCTTATAGGGAGGTCTGAAGCTTTCTTT. Residues: CATSLIGRSEAFF. Full variable domain (missing parts from reference TRBV7-2 and TRBJ1-1): GAGVSQSPSNKVTEKGKDVELRCDPISGHTALYWYRQSLGQGLEFLIYFQGNSAPDKSGLPSDRFSAERTGGSVSTLTIQRTQQEDSAVYLCATSLIGRSEAFFGQGTRLTVV.

As to this clonotype: Mismatch with germline at one junction end may stem from a read error. V is TRBV7-6 and J is TRBJ2-7, with TRBD1 as a possible D gene (6 bases). This CDR3 is 14 amino acids long. CDR1 SGHVS and CDR2 FNYEAQ come from the germline V gene. CDR3 loop: CASSPGTPSYKQYF. The DNA for the CDR3 is TGTGCCAGCAGCCCGGGGACACCTAGCTACAAGCAGTACTTC.

This chain connects TRBV18 to TRBJ2-2, with 7 bases that match TRBD1. The CDR3 is made up of 13 amino acids. Unmatched junction bases numbered 8, after V lost 2 bases and J lost 14 bases. In germline, CDR1 is KGHSH, CDR2 LQKENI. The CDR3 here is CASSPGSAGGLFF. For the CDR3, the DNA is TGTGCCAGCTCACCAGGTTCGGCAGGGGGACTGTTTTTT.

Worth noting for this clonotype: A much more abundant neighbour one base away suggests this may be a read error. The chain uses TRBV4-1 and TRBJ1-1; no clear D gene. Germline V lookup: CDR1 MGHRA, CDR2 YSYEKL. The CDR3 spans 18 residues. CDR3 sequence: CASSRNSLISRYNTEALF. CDR3 in DNA: TGCGCCAGCAGCCGGAACTCCCTGATCTCTCGGTATAACACTGAAGCTCTCTTT.

The table lists this clonotype with a count of one. This chain links TRBV11-3 with TRBJ2-2; the D gene is possibly TRBD1 (6 bases). The germline V gene has CDR1 SGHNT and CDR2 YENEEA. Trimming took off 6 bases at V and 13 bases at J, with 18 bases between the two ends. CDR3 length: 13 residues. The CDR3 protein is CASSDTQVRGLFF. The CDR3 DNA follows: TGTGCCAGCAGTGACACACAGGTCAGGGGGCTGTTTTTT.

To note about this clonotype: Its ends do not fully match the called genes, so a read error is possible. The chain carries TRBV25-1 and TRBJ1-2; 11 positions agree with TRBD1. Germline lookup yields CDR1 MGHDK and CDR2 SYGVNS. This CDR3 has 17 residues. The CDR3 region is CATSDPRTGGISRGYTF. The CDR3 DNA sequence: TGTGCCACCAGTGACCCCAGGACAGGGGGCATATCTCGCGGCTACACCTTC.

This clonotype is medium-sized (0.01 to 0.1%) by share. V gene TRBV2 combines with J gene TRBJ1-6; D uncertain. Per the germline V gene, CDR1 is SNHLY and CDR2 is FYNNEI. The CDR3 consists of 14 residues. V shed 6 bases and J shed 9 bases, with 15 bases lying between them. Written as DNA, the CDR3 is TGTGCCAGCAGAGCTGAATCGGACCCTTCACCCCTCCACTTT. It translates to CASRAESDPSPLHF.

This clonotype has a count of ten or more. The CDR3: CASSTRQGARNSPLHF. The CDR3 DNA is TGTGCCAGTAGTACCCGACAGGGGGCACGAAATTCACCCCTCCACTTT. The chain uses TRBV19 and TRBJ1-6, with 10 bases fitting TRBD1. The CDR3 is 16 amino acids. CDR1 is LNHDA, CDR2 SQIVND, per germline (reference sequence). The V gene end was trimmed by 4 bases and the J gene end by 7 bases; junction bases not matched to a gene: 7. The variable domain in full, completed from reference TRBV19 and TRBJ1-6, reads DGGITQSPKYLFRKEGQNVTLSCEQNLNHDAMYWYRQDPGQGLRLIYYSQIVNDFQKGDIAEGYSVSREKKESFPLTVTSAQKNPTAFYLCASSTRQGARNSPLHFGNGTRLTVT.

This clonotype was found a few times. This chain joins TRBV7-9 and TRBJ2-7; D remains unclear. The CDR3 runs 15 residues. Trimming stripped 3 bases from V and 1 base from J, with 13 bases between. Germline-derived CDR1 and CDR2 are SEHNR and FQNEAQ (reference sequence). DNA for the CDR3: TGTGCCAGCAGCTTGGGCGTGGTGAGTTCCTACGAGCAGTACTTC. Its translation is CASSLGVVSSYEQYF.

This clonotype was recorded a few times. The chain recombines TRBV18 with TRBJ2-3; D remains unclear. Between the trimmed V and J ends, which lost 2 bases and 0 bases, there was a span of 12 bases. Germline CDR1 is KGHSH and CDR2 is LQKENI. The CDR3 sequence is 16 residues long. The CDR3 sequence is CASSPVRIFSTDTQYF. CDR3 coding DNA: TGTGCCAGCTCACCAGTCCGGATCTTCAGCACAGATACGCAGTATTTT.

The V and J genes are TRBV2 and TRBJ2-3; 7 bases align to TRBD1. The CDR3 has 16 residues. Germline V gene data show CDR1 as SNHLY and CDR2 as FYNNEI. J was trimmed by 4 bases and V by 0 bases; bases with no gene match: 7. In DNA, the CDR3 is TGTGCCAGCAGTGAAGCAACGGGACAGTCCTCAGATACGCAGTATTTT. It is translated as CASSEATGQSSDTQYF.

The chain uses TRBV19 and TRBJ1-2; D remains ambiguous. V was pared by 8 bases and J by 8 bases, with 18 bases between. CDR1 and CDR2 (germline): LNHDA, SQIVND (reference sequence). The CDR3 sequence is 13 residues long. The CDR3 loop reads CASARENGVGYTF. The CDR3 DNA follows: TGTGCCAGTGCTAGGGAAAACGGGGTAGGCTACACCTTC. Filled out from reference TRBV19 and TRBJ1-2, the complete variable domain reads DGGITQSPKYLFRKEGQNVTLSCEQNLNHDAMYWYRQDPGQGLRLIYYSQIVNDFQKGDIAEGYSVSREKKESFPLTVTSAQKNPTAFYLCASARENGVGYTFGSGTRLTVV.